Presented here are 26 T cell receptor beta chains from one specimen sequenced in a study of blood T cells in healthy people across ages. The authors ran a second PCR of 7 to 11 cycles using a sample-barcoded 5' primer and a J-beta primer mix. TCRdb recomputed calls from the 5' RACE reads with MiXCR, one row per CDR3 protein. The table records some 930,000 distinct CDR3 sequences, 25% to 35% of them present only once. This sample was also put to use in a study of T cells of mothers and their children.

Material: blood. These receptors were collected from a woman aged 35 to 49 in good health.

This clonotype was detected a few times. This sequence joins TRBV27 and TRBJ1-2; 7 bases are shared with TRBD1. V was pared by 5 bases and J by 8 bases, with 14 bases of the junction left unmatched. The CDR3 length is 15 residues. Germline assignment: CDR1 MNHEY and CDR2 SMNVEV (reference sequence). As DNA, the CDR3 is TGTGCCAGCAGTCCGAACTATGACAGGGAAAAGGGCTACACCTTC. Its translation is CASSPNYDREKGYTF.

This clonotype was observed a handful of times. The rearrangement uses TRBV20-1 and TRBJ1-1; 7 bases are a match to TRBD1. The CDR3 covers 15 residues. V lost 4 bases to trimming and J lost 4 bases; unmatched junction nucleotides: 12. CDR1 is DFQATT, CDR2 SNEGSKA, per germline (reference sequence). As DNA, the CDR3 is TGCAGTGCTATAGAAAACAGGGGCGCTCCCACTGAAGCTTTCTTT. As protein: CSAIENRGAPTEAFF.

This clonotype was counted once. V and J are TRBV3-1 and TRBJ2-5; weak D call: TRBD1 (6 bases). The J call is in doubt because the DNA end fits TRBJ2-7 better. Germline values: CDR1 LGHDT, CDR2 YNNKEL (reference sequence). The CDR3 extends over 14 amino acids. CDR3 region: CASSGGQLHYEQYF. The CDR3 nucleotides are TGTGCCAGCAGCGGAGGACAGCTACACTACGAGCAGTACTTC.

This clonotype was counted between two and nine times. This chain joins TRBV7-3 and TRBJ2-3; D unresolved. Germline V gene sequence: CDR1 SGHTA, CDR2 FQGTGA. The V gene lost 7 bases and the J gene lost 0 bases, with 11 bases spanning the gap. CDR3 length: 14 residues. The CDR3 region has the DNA TGTGCCAGCAAGGTAACAGCTAGCACAGATACGCAGTATTTT. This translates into CASKVTASTDTQYF.

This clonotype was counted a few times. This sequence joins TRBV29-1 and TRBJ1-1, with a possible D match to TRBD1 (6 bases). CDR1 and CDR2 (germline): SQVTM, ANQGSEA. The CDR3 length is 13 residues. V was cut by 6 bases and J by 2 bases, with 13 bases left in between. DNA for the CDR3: TGCAGCGTGAGTCCGGGGGCTAACACTGAAGCTTTCTTT. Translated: CSVSPGANTEAFF.

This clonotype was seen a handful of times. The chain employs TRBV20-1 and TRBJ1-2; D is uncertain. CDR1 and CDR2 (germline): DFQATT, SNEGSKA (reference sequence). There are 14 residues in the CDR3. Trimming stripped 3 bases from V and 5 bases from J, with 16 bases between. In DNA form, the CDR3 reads TGCAGTGCTAGTGACACTGAGGGATTATATGGCTACACCTTC. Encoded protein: CSASDTEGLYGYTF.

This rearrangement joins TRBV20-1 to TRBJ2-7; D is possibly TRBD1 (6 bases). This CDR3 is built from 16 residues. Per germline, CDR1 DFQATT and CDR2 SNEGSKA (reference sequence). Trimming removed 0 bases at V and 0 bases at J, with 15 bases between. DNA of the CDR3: TGCAGTGCTAGAGATCTCCCCGGGACAAACTCCTACGAGCAGTACTTC. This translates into CSARDLPGTNSYEQYF.

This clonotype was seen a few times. CDR3 protein: CSASPRGYEQYF. The CDR3 DNA sequence: TGCAGTGCTAGCCCCCGGGGCTACGAGCAGTACTTC. V is TRBV20-1 and J is TRBJ2-7; perhaps TRBD2 as D (5 bases). The length of the CDR3 is 12 residues. Trimming pared 3 bases from V and 3 bases from J, leaving 9 bases between. Germline CDR1 DFQATT, CDR2 SNEGSKA (reference sequence).

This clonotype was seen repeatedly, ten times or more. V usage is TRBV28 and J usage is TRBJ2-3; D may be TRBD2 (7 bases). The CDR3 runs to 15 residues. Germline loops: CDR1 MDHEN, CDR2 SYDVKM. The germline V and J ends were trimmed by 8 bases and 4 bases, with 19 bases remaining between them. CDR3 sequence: CASGTVGGRADTQYF. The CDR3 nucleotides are TGTGCCAGCGGTACGGTCGGGGGGCGAGCAGATACGCAGTATTTT.

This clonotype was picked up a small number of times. This chain's CDR3 is CASRSSLGAPSGNTIYF. The CDR3 DNA reads as TGTGCCAGCAGATCCTCATTGGGGGCACCCTCTGGAAACACCATATATTTT. This chain joins TRBV6-5 and TRBJ1-3; D might be TRBD1 (6 bases). V was pared by 6 bases and J by 0 bases, with 18 bases between. The germline V gene encodes CDR1 MNHEY and CDR2 SVGAGI. The length of the CDR3 is 17 residues.

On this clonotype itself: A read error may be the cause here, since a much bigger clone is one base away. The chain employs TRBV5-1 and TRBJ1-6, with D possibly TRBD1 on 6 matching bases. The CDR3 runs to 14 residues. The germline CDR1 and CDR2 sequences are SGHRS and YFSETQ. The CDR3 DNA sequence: TGCGCCAACAGCTTGGCCCAGGGGTCTTCACCCCTCCACTTT. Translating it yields CANSLAQGSSPLHF. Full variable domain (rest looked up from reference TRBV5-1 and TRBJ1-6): KAGVTQTPRYLIKTRGQQVTLSCSPISGHRSVSWYQQTPGQGLQFLFEYFSETQRNKGNFPGRFSGRQFSNSRSEMNVSTLELGDSALYLCANSLAQGSSPLHFGNGTRLTVT.

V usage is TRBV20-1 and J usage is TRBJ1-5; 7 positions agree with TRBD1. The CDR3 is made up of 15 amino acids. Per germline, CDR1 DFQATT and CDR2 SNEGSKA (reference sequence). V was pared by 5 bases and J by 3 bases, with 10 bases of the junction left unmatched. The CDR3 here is CSASPPGTVNQPQHF. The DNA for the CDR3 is TGCAGTGCTTCGCCTCCCGGGACAGTCAATCAGCCCCAGCATTTT.

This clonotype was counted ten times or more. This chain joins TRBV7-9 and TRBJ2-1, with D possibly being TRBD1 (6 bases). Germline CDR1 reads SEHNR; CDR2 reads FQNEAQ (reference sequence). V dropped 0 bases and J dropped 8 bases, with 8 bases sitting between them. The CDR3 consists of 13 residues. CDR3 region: CASSLAGAHEQFF. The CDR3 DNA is TGTGCCAGCAGCTTAGCGGGGGCCCATGAGCAGTTCTTC.

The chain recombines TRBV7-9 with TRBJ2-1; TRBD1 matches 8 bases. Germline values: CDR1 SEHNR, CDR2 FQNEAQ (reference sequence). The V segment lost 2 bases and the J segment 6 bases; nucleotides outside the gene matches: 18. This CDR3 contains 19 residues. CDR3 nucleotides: TGTGCCAGCAGCTTAAATCTAGGTTGGCGGACAGGGCCGACCAATGAGCAGTTCTTC. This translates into CASSLNLGWRTGPTNEQFF.

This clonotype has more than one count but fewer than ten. The CDR3 DNA sequence: TGCAGTGCTAGAGATTGGCCCGGGCGAGGGGAGAATGAGCAGTTCTTC. This translates into CSARDWPGRGENEQFF. This chain uses TRBV20-1 with TRBJ2-1; D may match TRBD1 or TRBD2 (5 bases each). In germline, CDR1 is DFQATT, CDR2 SNEGSKA (reference sequence). This CDR3 spans 16 amino acids. The ends were cut back, 0 bases at V and 7 bases at J, with 19 bases in the middle.

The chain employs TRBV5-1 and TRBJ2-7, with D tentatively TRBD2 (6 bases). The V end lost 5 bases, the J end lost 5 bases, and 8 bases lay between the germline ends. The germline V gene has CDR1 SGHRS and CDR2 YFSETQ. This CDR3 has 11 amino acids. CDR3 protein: CASRRGHEQYF. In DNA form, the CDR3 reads TGCGCCAGCAGGCGGGGCCACGAGCAGTACTTC.

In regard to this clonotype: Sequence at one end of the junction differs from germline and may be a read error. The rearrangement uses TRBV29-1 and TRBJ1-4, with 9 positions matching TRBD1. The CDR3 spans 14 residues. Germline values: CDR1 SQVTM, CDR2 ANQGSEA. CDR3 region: CSAGTGWTNEKLYF. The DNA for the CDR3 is TGCAGCGCTGGGACAGGGTGGACTAATGAAAAACTGTATTTT.

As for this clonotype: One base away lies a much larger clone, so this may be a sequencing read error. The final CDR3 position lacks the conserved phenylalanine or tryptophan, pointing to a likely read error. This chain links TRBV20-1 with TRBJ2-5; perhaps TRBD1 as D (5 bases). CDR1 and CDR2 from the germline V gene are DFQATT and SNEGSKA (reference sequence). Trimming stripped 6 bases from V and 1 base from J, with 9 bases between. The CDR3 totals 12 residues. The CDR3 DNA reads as TGCAGTGCCCCGACAGTCCAAGAGACCCAGTACTTA. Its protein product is CSAPTVQETQYL.

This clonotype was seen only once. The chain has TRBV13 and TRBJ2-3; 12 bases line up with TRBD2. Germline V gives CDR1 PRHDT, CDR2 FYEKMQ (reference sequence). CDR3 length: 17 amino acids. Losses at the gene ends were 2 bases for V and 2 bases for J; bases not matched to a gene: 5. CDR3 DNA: TGTGCCAGCAGCTTATGGGCTAGCGGGGGGGTCACAGATACGCAGTATTTT. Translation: CASSLWASGGVTDTQYF.

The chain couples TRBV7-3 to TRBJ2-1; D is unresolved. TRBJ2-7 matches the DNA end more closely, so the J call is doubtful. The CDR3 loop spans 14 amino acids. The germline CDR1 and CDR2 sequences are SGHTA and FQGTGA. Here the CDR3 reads CASSLISSYNEQYF. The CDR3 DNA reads TGTGCCAGCAGCTTAATAAGCTCCTACAATGAGCAGTACTTC.

CDR3 DNA sequence: TGCAGCGTCTCCGGACAGGGGGCTAATCAGCCCCAGCATTTT. Protein sequence: CSVSGQGANQPQHF. The J gene is TRBJ1-5, the V gene TRBV29-1; TRBD1 matches 11 bases. V gave up 6 bases and J gave up 4 bases; unmatched junction bases: 5. CDR1 SQVTM and CDR2 ANQGSEA come from the germline V gene. The CDR3 is made up of 14 amino acids.

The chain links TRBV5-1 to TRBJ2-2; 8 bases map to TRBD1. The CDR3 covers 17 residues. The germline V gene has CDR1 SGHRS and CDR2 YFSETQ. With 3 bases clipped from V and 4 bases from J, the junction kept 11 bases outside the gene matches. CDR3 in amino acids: CASSSRGAGGRTGELFF. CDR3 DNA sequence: TGCGCCAGCAGCTCTAGAGGTGCAGGGGGCCGCACCGGGGAGCTGTTTTTT.

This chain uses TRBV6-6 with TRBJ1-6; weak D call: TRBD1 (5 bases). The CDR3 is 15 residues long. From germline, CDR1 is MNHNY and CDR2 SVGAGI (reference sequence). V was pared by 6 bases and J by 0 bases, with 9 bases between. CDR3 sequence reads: CASSSGGSYNSPLHF. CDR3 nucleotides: TGTGCCAGCAGCTCGGGGGGCTCCTATAATTCACCCCTCCACTTT.

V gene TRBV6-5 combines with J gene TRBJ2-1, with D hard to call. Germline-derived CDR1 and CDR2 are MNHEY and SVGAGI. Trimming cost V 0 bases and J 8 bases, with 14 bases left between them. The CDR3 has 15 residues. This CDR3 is CASSYSHGPRHEQFF. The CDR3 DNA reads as TGTGCCAGCAGTTACTCTCACGGACCTAGGCATGAGCAGTTCTTC.

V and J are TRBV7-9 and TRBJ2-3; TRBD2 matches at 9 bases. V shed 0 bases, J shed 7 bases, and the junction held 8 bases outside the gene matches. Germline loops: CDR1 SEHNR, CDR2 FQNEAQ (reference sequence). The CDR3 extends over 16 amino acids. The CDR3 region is CASSLARASGDHTQYF. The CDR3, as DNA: TGTGCCAGCAGCTTAGCGAGGGCTAGCGGGGACCATACGCAGTATTTT.

CDR3 sequence reads: CASSTLDRNYGYTF. In DNA, the CDR3 is TGTGCCAGCTCCACTCTGGACAGAAACTATGGCTACACCTTC. V gene TRBV11-1 combines with J gene TRBJ1-2; maybe TRBD1 (6 bases). The CDR3 loop spans 14 amino acids. Germline V gene lookup returns CDR1 SGHAT and CDR2 FQDESV (reference sequence). Trimming pared 8 bases from V and 2 bases from J, leaving 15 bases between.